This T cell receptor (beta chain) comes out of a study of vaccination effects on CD4 cells after COVID-19. Overall study findings and caveats: Marked clonal contraction was seen in infection- and vaccine-induced clones late after vaccination. Convalescent patients were scarce in the study, and it lacked early post-infection timepoints.

This clone was recorded a few times. The antigen is unknown. Assay used: immunoSEQ multiplex PCR; TCRdb lists only in-frame clones, some missing. Altogether 15,000 or so clones are present, less than 85% being singletons, with the ten largest covering roughly 26%. Germline values: CDR1 MNHEY, CDR2 SMNVEV (reference sequence). This CDR3 has 16 residues. The V gene lost 6 bases and the J gene lost 0 bases, with 18 bases spanning the gap. Viral peptide pools were used in the ViraFEST assay to expand antigen-specific CD4+ T cells, and sequencing came afterward. It was after approximately 11 days of culture that CD4+ T cells were isolated. Neither prior SARS-CoV-2 infection nor positive nucleocapsid antibodies were present in the vaccine recipients. Culturing of 2 million to 2.5 million PBMC per well took place with 8.5 to 10 IU/ml IL-2 and 9 to 10 ug/ml peptides.

The J gene is TRBJ2-7, the V gene TRBV27; no definite D call. The starting material was CD4+ T cells from PBMCs cultured with HCoV-229E spike peptides, obtained before COVID-19 vaccination. The receptor comes from a human donor who received a COVID-19 vaccine. CDR3 region: CASSRATTWSSYEQYF. CDR3 coding DNA: TGTGCCAGCAGCCGCGCTACAACTTGGAGCTCCTACGAGCAGTACTTC.